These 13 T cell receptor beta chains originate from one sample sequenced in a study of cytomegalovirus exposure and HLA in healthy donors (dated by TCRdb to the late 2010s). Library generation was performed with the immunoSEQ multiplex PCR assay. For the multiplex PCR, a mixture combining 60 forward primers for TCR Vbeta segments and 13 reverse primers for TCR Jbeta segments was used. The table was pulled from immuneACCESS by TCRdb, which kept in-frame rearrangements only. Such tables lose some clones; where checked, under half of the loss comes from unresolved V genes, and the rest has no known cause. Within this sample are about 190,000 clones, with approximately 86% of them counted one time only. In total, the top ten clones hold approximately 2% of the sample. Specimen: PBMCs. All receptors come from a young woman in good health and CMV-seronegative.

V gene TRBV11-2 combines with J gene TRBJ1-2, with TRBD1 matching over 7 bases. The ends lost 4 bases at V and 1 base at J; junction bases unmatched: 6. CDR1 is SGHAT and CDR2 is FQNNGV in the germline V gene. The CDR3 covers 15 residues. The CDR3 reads CASSSTRQGNYGYTF. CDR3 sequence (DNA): TGTGCCAGCAGCTCCACCCGACAGGGTAACTATGGCTACACCTTC.

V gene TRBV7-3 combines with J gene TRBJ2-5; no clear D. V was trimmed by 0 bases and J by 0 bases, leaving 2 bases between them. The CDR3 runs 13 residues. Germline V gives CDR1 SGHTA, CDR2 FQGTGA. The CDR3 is CASSLTNQETQYF. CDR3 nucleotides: TGTGCCAGCAGCTTAACCAACCAAGAGACCCAGTACTTC.

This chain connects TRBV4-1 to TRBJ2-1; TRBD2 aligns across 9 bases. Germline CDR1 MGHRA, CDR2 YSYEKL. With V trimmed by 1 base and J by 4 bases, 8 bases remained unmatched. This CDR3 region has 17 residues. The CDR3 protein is CASSQGRGSGRYNEQFF. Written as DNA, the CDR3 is TGCGCCAGCAGCCAAGGGCGGGGTAGCGGGAGATACAATGAGCAGTTCTTC.

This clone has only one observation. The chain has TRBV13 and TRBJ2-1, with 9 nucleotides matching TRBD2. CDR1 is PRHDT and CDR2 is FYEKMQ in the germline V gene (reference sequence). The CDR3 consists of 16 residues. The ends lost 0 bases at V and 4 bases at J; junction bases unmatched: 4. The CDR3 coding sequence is TGTGCCAGCAGCTTAGGGCTAGCGGGGACATACAATGAGCAGTTCTTC. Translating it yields CASSLGLAGTYNEQFF.

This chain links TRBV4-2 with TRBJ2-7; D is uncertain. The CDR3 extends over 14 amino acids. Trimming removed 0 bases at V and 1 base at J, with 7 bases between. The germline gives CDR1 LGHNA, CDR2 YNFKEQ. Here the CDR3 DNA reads TGTGCCAGCAGCCAAGAAACGGTTTCCTACGAGCAGTACTTC. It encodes CASSQETVSYEQYF.

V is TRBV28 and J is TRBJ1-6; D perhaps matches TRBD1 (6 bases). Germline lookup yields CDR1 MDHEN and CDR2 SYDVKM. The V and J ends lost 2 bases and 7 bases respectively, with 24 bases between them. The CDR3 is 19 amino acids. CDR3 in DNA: TGTGCCAGCAGTTTAGGGGGGGCATGGGTCGGTCGTAGGAATTCACCCCTCCACTTT. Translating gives CASSLGGAWVGRRNSPLHF.

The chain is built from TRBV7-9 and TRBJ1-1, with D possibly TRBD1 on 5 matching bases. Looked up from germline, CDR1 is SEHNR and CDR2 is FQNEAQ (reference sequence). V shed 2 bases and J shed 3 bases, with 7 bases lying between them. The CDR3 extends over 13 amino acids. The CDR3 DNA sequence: TGTGCCAGCAGCTTAAGGGGATACACTGAAGCTTTCTTT. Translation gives CASSLRGYTEAFF.

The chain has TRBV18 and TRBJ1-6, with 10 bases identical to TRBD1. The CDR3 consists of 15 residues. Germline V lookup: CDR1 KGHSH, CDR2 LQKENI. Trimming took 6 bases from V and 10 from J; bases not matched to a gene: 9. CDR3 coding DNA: TGTGCCAGCTCCACCACCGGGACAGGGGTGTCACCCCTCCACTTT. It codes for CASSTTGTGVSPLHF.

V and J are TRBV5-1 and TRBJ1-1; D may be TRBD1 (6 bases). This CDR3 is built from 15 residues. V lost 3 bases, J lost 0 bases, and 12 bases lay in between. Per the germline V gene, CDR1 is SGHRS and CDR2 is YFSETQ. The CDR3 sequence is CASSSTGHLNTEAFF. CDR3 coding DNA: TGCGCCAGCAGCTCTACGGGACATTTGAACACTGAAGCTTTCTTT.

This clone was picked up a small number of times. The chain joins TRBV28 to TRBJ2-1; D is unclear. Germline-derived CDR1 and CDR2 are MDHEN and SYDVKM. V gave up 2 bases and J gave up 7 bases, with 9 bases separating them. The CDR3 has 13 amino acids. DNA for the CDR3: TGTGCCAGCAGTTTACCTGACTCAAATGAGCAGTTCTTC. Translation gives CASSLPDSNEQFF.

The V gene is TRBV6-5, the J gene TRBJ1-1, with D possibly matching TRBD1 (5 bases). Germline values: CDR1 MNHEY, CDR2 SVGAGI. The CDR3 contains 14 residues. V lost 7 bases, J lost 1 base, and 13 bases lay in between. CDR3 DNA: TGTGCCAGCATCCCGACAGATCAGAACACTGAAGCTTTCTTT. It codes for CASIPTDQNTEAFF.

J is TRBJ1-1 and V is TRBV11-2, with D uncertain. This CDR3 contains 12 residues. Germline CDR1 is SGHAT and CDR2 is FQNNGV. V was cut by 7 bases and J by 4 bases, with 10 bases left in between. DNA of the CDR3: TGTGCCAGCAACCTTGGAGGCACTGAAGCTTTCTTT. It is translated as CASNLGGTEAFF.

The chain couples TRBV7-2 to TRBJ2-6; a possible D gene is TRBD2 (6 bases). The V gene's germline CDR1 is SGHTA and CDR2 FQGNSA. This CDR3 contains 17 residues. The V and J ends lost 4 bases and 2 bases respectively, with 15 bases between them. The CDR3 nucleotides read TGTGCCAGCAGCTCCGGGGGACTCGGCCCTGGGGCCAACGTCCTGACTTTC. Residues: CASSSGGLGPGANVLTF.